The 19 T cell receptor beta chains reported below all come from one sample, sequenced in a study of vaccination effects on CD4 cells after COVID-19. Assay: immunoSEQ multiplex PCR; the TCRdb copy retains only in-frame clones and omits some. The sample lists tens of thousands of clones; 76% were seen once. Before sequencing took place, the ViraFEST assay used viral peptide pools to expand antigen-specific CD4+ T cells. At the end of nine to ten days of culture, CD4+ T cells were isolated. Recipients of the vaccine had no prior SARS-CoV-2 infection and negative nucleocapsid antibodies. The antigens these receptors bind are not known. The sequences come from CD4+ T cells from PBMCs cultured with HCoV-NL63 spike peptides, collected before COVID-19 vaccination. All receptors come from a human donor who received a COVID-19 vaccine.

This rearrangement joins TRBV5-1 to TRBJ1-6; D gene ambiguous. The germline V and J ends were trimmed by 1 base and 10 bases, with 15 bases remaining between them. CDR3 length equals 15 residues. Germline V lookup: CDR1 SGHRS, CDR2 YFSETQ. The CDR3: CASSLLMLGNSPLHF. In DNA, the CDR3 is TGCGCCAGCAGCTTGCTAATGCTGGGTAACTCACCCCTCCACTTT.

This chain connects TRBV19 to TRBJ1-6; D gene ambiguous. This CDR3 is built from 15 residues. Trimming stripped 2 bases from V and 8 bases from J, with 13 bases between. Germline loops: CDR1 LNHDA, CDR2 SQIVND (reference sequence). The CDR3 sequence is CASSIHGSGDSPLHF. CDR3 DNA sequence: TGTGCCAGTAGTATACACGGGAGTGGGGATTCACCCCTCCACTTT.

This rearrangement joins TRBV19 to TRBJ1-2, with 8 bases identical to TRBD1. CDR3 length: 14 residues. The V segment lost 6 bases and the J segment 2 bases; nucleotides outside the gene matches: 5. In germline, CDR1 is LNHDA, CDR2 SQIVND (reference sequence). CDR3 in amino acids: CASSENRGNYGYTF. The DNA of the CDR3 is TGTGCCAGTAGCGAGAACAGGGGGAACTATGGCTACACCTTC.

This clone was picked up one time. The CDR3 region is CASSSENTEAFF. The CDR3 region has the DNA TGTGCCAGCAGCAGTGAGAACACTGAAGCTTTCTTT. This chain uses TRBV2 with TRBJ1-1; D remains ambiguous. The CDR3 contains 12 residues. Per germline, CDR1 SNHLY and CDR2 FYNNEI. Trimming cost V 6 bases and J 1 base, with 6 bases left between them. The full variable domain, completed using reference TRBV2 and TRBJ1-1, is EPEVTQTPSHQVTQMGQEVILRCVPISNHLYFYWYRQILGQKVEFLVSFYNNEISEKSEIFDDQFSVERPDGSNFTLKIRSTKLEDSAMYFCASSSENTEAFFGQGTRLTVV.

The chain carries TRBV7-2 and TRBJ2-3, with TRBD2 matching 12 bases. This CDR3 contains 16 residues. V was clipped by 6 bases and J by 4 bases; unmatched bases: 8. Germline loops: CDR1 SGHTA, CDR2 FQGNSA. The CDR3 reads CASSRTSGGRADTQYF. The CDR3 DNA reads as TGTGCCAGCAGTCGTACTAGCGGGGGGCGGGCAGATACGCAGTATTTT.

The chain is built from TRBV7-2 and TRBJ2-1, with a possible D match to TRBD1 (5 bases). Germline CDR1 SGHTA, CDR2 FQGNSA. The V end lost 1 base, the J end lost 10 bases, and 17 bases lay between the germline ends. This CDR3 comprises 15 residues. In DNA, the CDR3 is TGTGCCAGCAGCTTAGTTCTAGGGGCCCCAGGAGAGCAGTTCTTC. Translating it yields CASSLVLGAPGEQFF.

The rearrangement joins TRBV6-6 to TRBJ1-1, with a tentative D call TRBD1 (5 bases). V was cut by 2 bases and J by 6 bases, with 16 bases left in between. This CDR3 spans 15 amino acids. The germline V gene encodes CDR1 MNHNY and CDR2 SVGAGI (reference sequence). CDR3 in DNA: TGTGCCAGCAGTTACGCTCAGGGAAGGACGGCTGAAGCTTTCTTT. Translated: CASSYAQGRTAEAFF.

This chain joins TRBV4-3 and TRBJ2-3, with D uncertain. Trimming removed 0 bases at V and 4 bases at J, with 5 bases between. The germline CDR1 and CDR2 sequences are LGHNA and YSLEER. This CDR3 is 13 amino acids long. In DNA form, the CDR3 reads TGCGCCAGCAGCCAAGAACCAGCAGATACGCAGTATTTT. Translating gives CASSQEPADTQYF.

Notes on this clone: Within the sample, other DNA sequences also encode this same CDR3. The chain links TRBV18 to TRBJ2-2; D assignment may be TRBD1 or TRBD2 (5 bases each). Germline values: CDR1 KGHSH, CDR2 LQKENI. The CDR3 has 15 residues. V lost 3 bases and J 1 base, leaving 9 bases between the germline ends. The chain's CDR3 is CASSPGTGNTGELFF. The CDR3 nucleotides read TGTGCCAGCTCACCCGGGACGGGGAACACCGGGGAGCTGTTTTTT.

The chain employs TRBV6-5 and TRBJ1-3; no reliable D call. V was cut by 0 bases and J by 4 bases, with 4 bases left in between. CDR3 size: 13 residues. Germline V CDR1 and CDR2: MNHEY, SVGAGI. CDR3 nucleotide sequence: TGTGCCAGCAGTTACTCGAGGGGAAACACCATATATTTT. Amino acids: CASSYSRGNTIYF.

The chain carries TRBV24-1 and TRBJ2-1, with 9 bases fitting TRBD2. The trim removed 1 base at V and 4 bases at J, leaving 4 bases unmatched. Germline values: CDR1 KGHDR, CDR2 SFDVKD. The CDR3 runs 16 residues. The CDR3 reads CATSDFAGGKYNEQFF. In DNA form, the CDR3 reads TGTGCCACCAGTGATTTCGCGGGGGGGAAATACAATGAGCAGTTCTTC.

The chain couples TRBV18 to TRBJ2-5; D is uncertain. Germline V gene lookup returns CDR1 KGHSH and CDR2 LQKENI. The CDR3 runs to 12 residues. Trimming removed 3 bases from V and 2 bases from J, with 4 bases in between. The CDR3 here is CASSPTQETQYF. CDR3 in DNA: TGTGCCAGCTCACCGACTCAAGAGACCCAGTACTTC.

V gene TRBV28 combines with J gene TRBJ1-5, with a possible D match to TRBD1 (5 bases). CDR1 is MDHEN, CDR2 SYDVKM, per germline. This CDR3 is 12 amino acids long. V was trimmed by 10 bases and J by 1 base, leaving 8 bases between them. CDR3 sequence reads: CATRDSNQPQHF. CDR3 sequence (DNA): TGTGCCACCAGGGACAGCAATCAGCCCCAGCATTTT.

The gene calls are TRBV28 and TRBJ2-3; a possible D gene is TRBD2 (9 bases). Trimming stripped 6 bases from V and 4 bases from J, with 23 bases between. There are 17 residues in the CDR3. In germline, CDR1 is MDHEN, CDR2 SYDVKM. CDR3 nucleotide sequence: TGTGCCAGCAGGATATCGACAGGGGCGGGGGGGCCAGATACGCAGTATTTT. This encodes CASRISTGAGGPDTQYF.

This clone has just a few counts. In DNA form, the CDR3 reads TGTGCCTGGAGCCAGGGTGGCAATCAGCCCCAGCATTTT. Residues: CAWSQGGNQPQHF. The rearrangement links TRBV30 to TRBJ1-5, with D perhaps TRBD1 (5 bases). The CDR3 length is 13 residues. V lost 3 bases and J lost 2, with 8 bases in between. CDR1 is GTSNPN and CDR2 is SVGIG in the germline V gene (reference sequence).

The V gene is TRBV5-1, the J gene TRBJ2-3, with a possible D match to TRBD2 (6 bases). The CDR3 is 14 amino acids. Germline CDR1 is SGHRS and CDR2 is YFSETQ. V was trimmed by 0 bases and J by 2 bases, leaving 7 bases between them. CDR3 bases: TGCGCCAGCAGCTTGGGCGGGGACACAGATACGCAGTATTTT. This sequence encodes CASSLGGDTDTQYF.

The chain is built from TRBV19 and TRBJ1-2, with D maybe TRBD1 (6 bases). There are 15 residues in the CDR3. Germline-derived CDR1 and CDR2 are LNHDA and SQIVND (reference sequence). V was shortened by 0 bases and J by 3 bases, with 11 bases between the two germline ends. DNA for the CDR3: TGTGCCAGTAGTATAGACTCGACAGGTGACTATGGCTACACCTTC. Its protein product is CASSIDSTGDYGYTF.

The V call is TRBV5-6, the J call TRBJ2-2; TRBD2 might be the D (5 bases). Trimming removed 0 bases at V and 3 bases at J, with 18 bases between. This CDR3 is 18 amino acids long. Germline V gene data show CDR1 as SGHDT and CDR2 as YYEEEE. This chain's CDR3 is CASSLAGGGDLDTGELFF. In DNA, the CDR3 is TGTGCCAGCAGCTTGGCCGGCGGAGGCGACCTGGACACCGGGGAGCTGTTTTTT.

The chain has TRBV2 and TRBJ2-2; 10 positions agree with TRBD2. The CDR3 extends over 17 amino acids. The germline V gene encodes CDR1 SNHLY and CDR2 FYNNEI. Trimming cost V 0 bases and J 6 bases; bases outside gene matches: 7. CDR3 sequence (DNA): TGTGCCAGCAGTGAAGCGGGCCAGCGGGGGGGTTCCGGGGAGCTGTTTTTT. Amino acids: CASSEAGQRGGSGELFF. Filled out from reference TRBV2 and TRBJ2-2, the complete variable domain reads EPEVTQTPSHQVTQMGQEVILRCVPISNHLYFYWYRQILGQKVEFLVSFYNNEISEKSEIFDDQFSVERPDGSNFTLKIRSTKLEDSAMYFCASSEAGQRGGSGELFFGEGSRLTVL.